This T cell receptor (beta chain) came from a study of response to subunit inactivated influenza vaccine. Findings of the study overall: Each seasonal influenza vaccination recruits few new T cells, the authors suggested.

Per germline, CDR1 SQVTM and CDR2 ANQGSEA. This CDR3 region has 13 residues. V gave up 8 bases and J gave up 3 bases; unmatched junction bases: 10. In this sample, this clonotype turned up a few times. What it recognizes is unknown. MiXCR, applied by TCRdb to the RT-PCR reads, yields one record per CDR3 protein. The data hold over 650,000 distinct CDR3 sequences, with roughly 18% observed a single time. Sequences were derived from PBMCs from blood, sampled around 5 days after vaccination. This TCR was recovered from a man in his fifties or sixties who received an inactivated influenza vaccine. The gene calls are TRBV29-1 and TRBJ2-7; 7 nucleotides agree with TRBD1. CDR3 amino acids: CSPKTGTLYEQYF. CDR3 in DNA: TGCAGCCCGAAGACAGGGACCCTCTACGAGCAGTACTTC.